These 31 T cell receptor beta chains were all obtained from the same sample, sequenced in a study of identical twins. TCRdb independently ran MiXCR on the 5' RACE reads; one entry per CDR3 protein. The table lists about 150,000 distinct CDR3 sequences, under 4.5% of them singletons. The specimen was memory T cells sorted from blood. The source of these receptors is a man aged 18-30 years in good health.

This clonotype was found many times. The chain's CDR3 is CASSLSSGELFF. The CDR3 DNA follows: TGTGCCAGCAGTTTAAGCTCCGGGGAGCTGTTTTTT. The J gene is TRBJ2-2, the V gene TRBV12-3 or TRBV12-4; no firm D call. The CDR3 is 12 residues long. The V end was cut by 2 bases, the J end by 6 bases, with 4 bases between.

With regard to this clonotype: A much larger clonotype is one base distant, so this may be a read error. The CDR3 here is CASSESGNLHNEQFF. The CDR3, as DNA: TGTGCCAGCAGTGAATCCGGGAATTTACACAATGAGCAGTTCTTC. The V call is TRBV25-1, the J call TRBJ2-1; TRBD2 is a possible D gene (5 bases). Germline V gene data show CDR1 as MGHDK and CDR2 as SYGVNS. This CDR3 is 15 amino acids long. Trimming cost V 1 base and J 5 bases, with 12 bases left between them. The full variable domain, its missing parts supplied by reference TRBV25-1 and TRBJ2-1, is EADIYQTPRYLVIGTGKKITLECSQTMGHDKMYWYQQDPGMELHLIHYSYGVNSTEKGDLSSESTVSRIRTEHFPLTLESARPSHTSQYLCASSESGNLHNEQFFGPGTRLTVL.

This clonotype was observed many times. The genes are TRBV5-5 and TRBJ1-1; 9 bases are a match to TRBD1. CDR3 length equals 14 residues. Losses at the gene ends were 3 bases for V and 1 base for J; bases not matched to a gene: 1. Germline CDR1 and CDR2: SGHKS and YYEKEE (reference sequence). CDR3 protein: CASSWGQGNTEAFF. CDR3 sequence (DNA): TGTGCCAGCAGCTGGGGACAGGGGAACACTGAAGCTTTCTTT.

This clonotype was seen many times. The chain recombines TRBV7-2 with TRBJ2-2; D gene uncertain. V was shortened by 5 bases and J by 4 bases, with 8 bases between the two germline ends. This CDR3 spans 13 amino acids. Germline CDR1 and CDR2: SGHTA and FQGNSA. The CDR3 DNA reads as TGTGCCAGCAGCCATAAGACCACCGGGGAGCTGTTTTTT. Protein sequence: CASSHKTTGELFF. Complete variable domain (other parts from reference TRBV7-2 and TRBJ2-2): GAGVSQSPSNKVTEKGKDVELRCDPISGHTALYWYRQSLGQGLEFLIYFQGNSAPDKSGLPSDRFSAERTGGSVSTLTIQRTQQEDSAVYLCASSHKTTGELFFGEGSRLTVL.

With respect to this clonotype: Being one base from a much bigger clone, this may be a read error. The chain links TRBV12-3 or TRBV12-4 to TRBJ2-7; 11 bases are shared with TRBD2. This CDR3 contains 15 residues. CDR3 coding DNA: TGTGCCAGCAGTTTTCTAGCGGGAGGCGCTTACGAGCATTACGTC. Translating it yields CASSFLAGGAYEHYV.

The sample holds many counts of this clonotype. This chain links TRBV4-3 with TRBJ2-2; 8 bases match TRBD2. This CDR3 comprises 17 residues. In germline, CDR1 is LGHNA, CDR2 YSLEER. After removal of 0 bases from V and 2 bases from J, the junction contained 5 bases not matched to a gene. The CDR3 DNA sequence: TGCGCCAGCAGCCAAGAAGGGGGACTAGATAACACCGGGGAGCTGTTTTTT. This codes for CASSQEGGLDNTGELFF.

Many counts were recorded for this clonotype. The V and J genes are TRBV7-8 and TRBJ2-5; tentatively, D is TRBD2 (6 bases). Germline loops: CDR1 SGHVS, CDR2 FQNEAQ. The CDR3 extends over 14 amino acids. V lost 5 bases and J 4 bases, leaving 14 bases between the germline ends. Written as DNA, the CDR3 is TGTGCCAGCAGCCCCTGGGAGGTTGGAGAGACCCAGTACTTC. As protein: CASSPWEVGETQYF.

The sample holds many counts of this clonotype. This sequence joins TRBV6-1 and TRBJ1-3, with D maybe TRBD1 (5 bases). The CDR3 runs 14 residues. V was pared by 8 bases and J by 4 bases, with 15 bases between. Germline V gene sequence: CDR1 MNHNS, CDR2 SASEGT. The CDR3 sequence: CASFPRETGNTIYF. The CDR3 region has the DNA TGTGCCAGCTTCCCCAGGGAAACAGGAAACACCATATATTTT.

The chain has TRBV20-1 and TRBJ1-5; tentative D call: TRBD1 (6 bases). V was trimmed by 4 bases and J by 0 bases, leaving 10 bases between them. Germline loops: CDR1 DFQATT, CDR2 SNEGSKA (reference sequence). The CDR3 covers 14 residues. DNA of the CDR3: TGCAGTGCTACGGGGGGCATTAGCAATCAGCCCCAGCATTTT. Its translation: CSATGGISNQPQHF.

This clonotype was detected only a few times. This may arise from a read error, as a much more abundant clone is one base away. This chain links TRBV27 with TRBJ2-7, with D possibly TRBD2 on 6 matching bases. The CDR3 runs to 13 residues. The germline V gene has CDR1 MNHEY and CDR2 SMNVEV (reference sequence). Trimming took 3 bases from V and 7 from J, leaving 13 bases between them. In nucleotides, the CDR3 is TGTGCCAGCAGTTTCCTTCAGGGAGGAGAGCAGTACTTC. The encoded protein is CASSFLQGGEQYF.

This clonotype showed up many times. The genes are TRBV7-6 and TRBJ1-1, with TRBD1 matching over 8 bases. The CDR3 is 13 residues long. Unmatched junction bases numbered 4, after V lost 5 bases and J lost 5 bases. Germline V gene sequence: CDR1 SGHVS, CDR2 FNYEAQ. The CDR3 region is CASSADRGTEAFF. CDR3 sequence (DNA): TGTGCCAGCAGCGCAGACAGGGGTACTGAAGCTTTCTTT.

This clonotype showed up many times. This rearrangement joins TRBV5-1 to TRBJ2-4, with 9 bases matching TRBD1. This CDR3 comprises 17 residues. Trimming took 0 bases from V and 1 from J; bases not matched to a gene: 5. Per the germline V gene, CDR1 is SGHRS and CDR2 is YFSETQ. The CDR3 nucleotides are TGCGCCAGCAGCTTGGTCTCGGGACAGGGTGCCAAAAACATTCAGTACTTC. The encoded protein is CASSLVSGQGAKNIQYF.

This clonotype was recorded many times. The chain employs TRBV5-6 and TRBJ2-4; perhaps TRBD2 as D (6 bases). The CDR3 is made up of 16 amino acids. Germline V CDR1 and CDR2: SGHDT, YYEEEE. Trimming left V 3 bases short and J 7 bases short, with 20 bases between. In DNA, the CDR3 is TGTGCCAGCAGCTCCCACCCGCAGACTAGTTGGAACATTCAGTACTTC. Translation: CASSSHPQTSWNIQYF. The entire variable domain, with the rest obtained from reference TRBV5-6 and TRBJ2-4, is as follows: DAGVTQSPTHLIKTRGQQVTLRCSPKSGHDTVSWYQQALGQGPQFIFQYYEEEERQRGNFPDRFSGHQFPNYSSELNVNALLLGDSALYLCASSSHPQTSWNIQYFGAGTRLSVL.

There are many counts of this clonotype. J is TRBJ1-5 and V is TRBV10-3; 7 bases fit TRBD1. Germline values: CDR1 ENHRY, CDR2 SYGVKD. The CDR3 covers 17 residues. Germline trimming cut 0 bases from V and 6 bases from J; bases unmatched to any gene: 11. The CDR3 region is CAISESARQGQGQPQHF. The CDR3 nucleotides are TGTGCCATCAGTGAGTCTGCGAGACAGGGCCAGGGTCAGCCCCAGCATTTT.

Many counts were recorded for this clonotype. The V and J genes are TRBV5-5 and TRBJ1-4; D is unclear. The ends were cut back, 4 bases at V and 7 bases at J, with 11 bases in the middle. The CDR3 consists of 13 residues. Germline V gene lookup returns CDR1 SGHKS and CDR2 YYEKEE (reference sequence). Written as DNA, the CDR3 is TGTGCCAGCAGCCGCTCGACGGGTGAAAAACTGTTTTTT. Translating gives CASSRSTGEKLFF.

This clonotype came up many times. V is TRBV6-2 or TRBV6-3 and J is TRBJ2-1; the match to TRBD2 covers 8 bases. V shed 1 base, J shed 1 base, and the junction held 12 bases outside the gene matches. The CDR3 spans 19 residues. Germline V gene data show CDR1 as MNHEY and CDR2 as SVGEGT. The CDR3 DNA sequence: TGTGCCAGCAGTTACTATTCAACCTCCCGACTAGCGTCCTACAATGAGCAGTTCTTC. As protein: CASSYYSTSRLASYNEQFF.

In its sample, this clonotype was seen a few times. This chain uses TRBV4-1 with TRBJ1-4; D is possibly TRBD1 (6 bases). The CDR3 runs 16 residues. Germline-derived CDR1 and CDR2 are MGHRA and YSYEKL. The V end was cut by 1 base, the J end by 5 bases, with 14 bases between. The DNA of the CDR3 is TGCGCCAGCAGCCAAGTCCCCGGGACACGGAATGAAAAACTGTTTTTT. It specifies CASSQVPGTRNEKLFF.

This clonotype was observed at least ten times. The genes are TRBV25-1 and TRBJ2-7; 8 bases fit TRBD1. CDR1 and CDR2 from the germline V gene are MGHDK and SYGVNS. V gave up 5 bases and J gave up 0 bases; unmatched junction bases: 3. This CDR3 contains 14 residues. The CDR3 nucleotides are TGTGCCAGCAGTCGGACAGGGTACTCCTACGAGCAGTACTTC. It codes for CASSRTGYSYEQYF.

The V and J genes are TRBV20-1 and TRBJ2-7, with TRBD1 matching over 8 bases. Germline trimming cut 1 base from V and 4 bases from J; bases unmatched to any gene: 9. Germline V gene lookup returns CDR1 DFQATT and CDR2 SNEGSKA (reference sequence). This CDR3 region has 15 residues. CDR3 region: CSARVWTGSWYEQYF. The CDR3 bases are TGCAGTGCTAGAGTATGGACAGGGAGTTGGTACGAGCAGTACTTC.

This clonotype was counted between two and nine times. The chain uses TRBV19 and TRBJ2-1; a possible D gene is TRBD2 (6 bases). The ends were cut back, 5 bases at V and 9 bases at J, with 17 bases in the middle. Germline CDR1 reads LNHDA; CDR2 reads SQIVND (reference sequence). The length of the CDR3 is 14 residues. For the CDR3, the DNA is TGTGCCAGTAGTCACCGGGGGAAAACGGGTGAGCAGTTCTTC. Protein: CASSHRGKTGEQFF.

This clonotype was picked up many times. The rearrangement links TRBV5-1 to TRBJ2-7; no clear D gene. V lost 5 bases, J lost 3 bases, and 12 bases lay in between. The germline gives CDR1 SGHRS, CDR2 YFSETQ. The CDR3 covers 13 residues. Written as DNA, the CDR3 is TGCGCCAGCAGTTCTGGAGTCAACTACGAGCAGTACTTC. This encodes CASSSGVNYEQYF.

This clonotype was seen many times. V usage is TRBV20-1 and J usage is TRBJ2-2; 8 bases are shared with TRBD1. The CDR3 sequence is 14 residues long. With V trimmed by 5 bases and J by 4 bases, 6 bases remained unmatched. Germline CDR1 reads DFQATT; CDR2 reads SNEGSKA (reference sequence). DNA for the CDR3: TGCAGTGCTTACAGGGGGAGAAGCACCGGGGAGCTGTTTTTT. This sequence encodes CSAYRGRSTGELFF.

This clonotype was counted ten times or more. This chain connects TRBV10-3 to TRBJ2-6, with D tentatively TRBD1 or TRBD2 (5 bases each). Germline values: CDR1 ENHRY, CDR2 SYGVKD. The ends were cut back, 4 bases at V and 2 bases at J, with 9 bases in the middle. This CDR3 contains 15 residues. The CDR3 spells CAISVGGAGANVLTF. As DNA, the CDR3 is TGTGCCATCAGTGTTGGGGGAGCTGGGGCCAACGTCCTGACTTTC.

The genes are TRBV6-5 and TRBJ1-5, with a weak D call TRBD1 (5 bases). Germline values: CDR1 MNHEY, CDR2 SVGAGI. There are 12 residues in the CDR3. Trimming cost V 7 bases and J 6 bases, with 10 bases left between them. The CDR3 reads CASNRRGQPQHF. The CDR3 nucleotides are TGTGCCAGCAACCGAAGGGGTCAGCCCCAGCATTTT.

This clonotype was counted ten times or more. The CDR3 spells CSAGPPGGTGELFF. CDR3 coding DNA: TGCAGTGCGGGACCCCCCGGGGGCACCGGGGAGCTGTTTTTT. This rearrangement joins TRBV20-1 to TRBJ2-2, with D tentatively TRBD2 (6 bases). Trimming cost V 6 bases and J 4 bases, with 15 bases left between them. The CDR3 runs 14 residues. Germline V gene sequence: CDR1 DFQATT, CDR2 SNEGSKA (reference sequence).

This clonotype occurred many times. The chain links TRBV4-1 to TRBJ1-2; D perhaps matches TRBD1 (5 bases). Per germline, CDR1 MGHRA and CDR2 YSYEKL. V shed 4 bases and J shed 2 bases, with 11 bases lying between them. CDR3 length equals 14 residues. CDR3 sequence reads: CASSPSGTNYGYTF. For the CDR3, the DNA is TGCGCCAGCAGCCCCTCCGGGACGAACTATGGCTACACCTTC.

This clonotype was observed at least ten times. The V and J genes are TRBV20-1 and TRBJ2-3; 7 nucleotides line up with TRBD1. V gave up 6 bases and J gave up 0 bases; unmatched junction bases: 6. Germline V lookup: CDR1 DFQATT, CDR2 SNEGSKA (reference sequence). CDR3 length: 14 amino acids. The CDR3 DNA sequence: TGCAGTGCAAACAGGGGCCGCAGCACAGATACGCAGTATTTT. It encodes CSANRGRSTDTQYF.

This clonotype was seen many times. The rearrangement links TRBV7-2 to TRBJ2-5; 8 bases are a match to TRBD2. CDR3 length: 15 residues. Germline CDR1 is SGHTA and CDR2 is FQGNSA. Trimming took 3 bases from V and 5 from J; bases not matched to a gene: 8. CDR3 residues: CASSFSGTSDETQYF. CDR3 coding DNA: TGTGCCAGCAGCTTTTCCGGGACTAGTGACGAGACCCAGTACTTC.

This clonotype was seen repeatedly, ten times or more. The chain combines TRBV5-1 with TRBJ1-2; possible D gene TRBD1, 5 bases. This CDR3 contains 14 residues. The ends were cut back, 3 bases at V and 8 bases at J, with 17 bases in the middle. Germline V gene lookup returns CDR1 SGHRS and CDR2 YFSETQ. In DNA, the CDR3 is TGCGCCAGCAGCTCAGGGCCATCGGCATGGGGCTACACCTTC. Translating it yields CASSSGPSAWGYTF. Together with reference TRBV5-1 and TRBJ1-2, the CDR3 gives the full variable domain: KAGVTQTPRYLIKTRGQQVTLSCSPISGHRSVSWYQQTPGQGLQFLFEYFSETQRNKGNFPGRFSGRQFSNSRSEMNVSTLELGDSALYLCASSSGPSAWGYTFGSGTRLTVV.

This clonotype was counted ten times or more. The chain has TRBV5-4 and TRBJ2-7, with D perhaps being TRBD1 or TRBD2 (5 bases each). This CDR3 is built from 15 residues. Trimming left V 0 bases short and J 7 bases short, with 17 bases between. Germline V gene data show CDR1 as SGHNT and CDR2 as YYREEE (reference sequence). CDR3 bases: TGTGCCAGCAGCTTGGCCGGGGCAAAAGGGTGGGAGCAGTACTTC. Amino acids: CASSLAGAKGWEQYF.

This clonotype was seen at least ten times. The chain links TRBV6-6 to TRBJ1-1; no definite D call. V was trimmed by 2 bases and J by 4 bases, leaving 8 bases between them. CDR1 is MNHNY, CDR2 SVGAGI, per germline (reference sequence). There are 13 residues in the CDR3. CDR3 protein: CASSYDWGTEAFF. The CDR3 DNA is TGTGCCAGCAGTTACGACTGGGGCACTGAAGCTTTCTTT.